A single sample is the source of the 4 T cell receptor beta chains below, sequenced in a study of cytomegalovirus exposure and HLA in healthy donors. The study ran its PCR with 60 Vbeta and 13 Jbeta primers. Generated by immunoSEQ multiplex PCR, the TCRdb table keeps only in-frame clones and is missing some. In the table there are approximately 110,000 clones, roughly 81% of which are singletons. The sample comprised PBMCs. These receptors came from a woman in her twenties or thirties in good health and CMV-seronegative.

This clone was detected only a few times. The CDR3 coding sequence is TGCAGCGTTGACGTCAGGGTGGGCAATGAGCAGTTCTTC. Translation gives CSVDVRVGNEQFF. V usage is TRBV29-1 and J usage is TRBJ2-1; the D gene is possibly TRBD1 (5 bases). The CDR3 has 13 amino acids. Germline V lookup: CDR1 SQVTM, CDR2 ANQGSEA. Trimming pared 3 bases from V and 6 bases from J, leaving 12 bases between.

In DNA form, the CDR3 reads TGTGCCAGCAGTTTATCCAACAGGGGGCGCACGACCGGGGAGCTGTTTTTT. Translated: CASSLSNRGRTTGELFF. V and J are TRBV27 and TRBJ2-2, with TRBD1 matching over 9 bases. The CDR3 contains 17 residues. V was pared by 0 bases and J by 5 bases, with 7 bases of the junction left unmatched. In germline, CDR1 is MNHEY, CDR2 SMNVEV (reference sequence).

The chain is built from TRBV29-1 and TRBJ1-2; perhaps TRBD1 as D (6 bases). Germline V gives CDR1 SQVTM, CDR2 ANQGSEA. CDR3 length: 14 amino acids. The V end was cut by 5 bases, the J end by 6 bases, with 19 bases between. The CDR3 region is CSVWAGTTVNGYTF. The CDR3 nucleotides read TGCAGCGTTTGGGCAGGGACAACGGTGAATGGCTACACCTTC.

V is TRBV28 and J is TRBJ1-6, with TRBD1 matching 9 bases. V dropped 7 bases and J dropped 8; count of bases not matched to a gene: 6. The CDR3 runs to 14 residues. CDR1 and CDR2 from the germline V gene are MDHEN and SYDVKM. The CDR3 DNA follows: TGTGCCAGCAACCCGGGACAGGGTTATTCACCCCTCCACTTT. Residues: CASNPGQGYSPLHF.